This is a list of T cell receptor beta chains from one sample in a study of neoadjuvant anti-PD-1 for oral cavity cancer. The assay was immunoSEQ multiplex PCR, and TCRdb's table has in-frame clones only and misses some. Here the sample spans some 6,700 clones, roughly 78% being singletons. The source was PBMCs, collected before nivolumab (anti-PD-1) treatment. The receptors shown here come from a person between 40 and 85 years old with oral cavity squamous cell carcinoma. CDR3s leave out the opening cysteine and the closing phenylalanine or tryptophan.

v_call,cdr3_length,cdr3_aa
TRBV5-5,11,ASSLRSNQPQH
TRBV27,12,ASSLSTGARGYT
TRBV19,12,ASSRLAPSYEQY
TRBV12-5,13,ASGLTSGVQETQY
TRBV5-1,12,ASSLGGQPYEQY
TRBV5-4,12,ASKEGLGTDTQY
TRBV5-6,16,ASSLGTAWFLGAYEQY
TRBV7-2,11,ASSSNGFNEQF
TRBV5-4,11,ASSLGGVGKAF
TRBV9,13,ASSSIDREGYEQY
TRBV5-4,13,ASSPGTEPLYGYT
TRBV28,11,ASSSPLDETQY
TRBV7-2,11,ASSRGLQETQY
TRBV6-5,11,ASIKWGSTEAF
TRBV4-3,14,ASSQDTGHNTGELF
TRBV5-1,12,ASSIRDRGYEQY
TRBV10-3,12,AITVGFSGNTIY
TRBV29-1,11,SADPEDNYGYT
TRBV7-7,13,ASSPSPDRNEKLF
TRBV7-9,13,ASSFRQAAKETQY
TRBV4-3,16,ASSHGVRPEGSSSPLH
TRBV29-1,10,SVGQGASEAF
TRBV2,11,ASSPGQQYGYT
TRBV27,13,ASSLTTGGFTEAF
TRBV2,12,ASSATRNTGELF
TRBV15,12,ATSRSRLLDTQY
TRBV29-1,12,SVDVARGGNEQF
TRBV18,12,ASSRNGREGEQY
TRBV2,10,ASSETVYEQY
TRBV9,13,ASSVGVGLWQPQH
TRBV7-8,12,ASSVTGRGEKLF
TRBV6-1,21,ASSEAPLAGGLTAPSSYNEQF
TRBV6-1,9,ASRTAGGYT
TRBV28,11,ASSRTGGETQY
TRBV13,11,ASSLGIGNGYT
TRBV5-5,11,ASSLPSGNTIY
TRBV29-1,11,SVRRQGAGVWD
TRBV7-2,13,ASSSGTASGNTIY
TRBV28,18,ASSSLFGLGTPRNRYGYT
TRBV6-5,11,ASSYLGRGEQF